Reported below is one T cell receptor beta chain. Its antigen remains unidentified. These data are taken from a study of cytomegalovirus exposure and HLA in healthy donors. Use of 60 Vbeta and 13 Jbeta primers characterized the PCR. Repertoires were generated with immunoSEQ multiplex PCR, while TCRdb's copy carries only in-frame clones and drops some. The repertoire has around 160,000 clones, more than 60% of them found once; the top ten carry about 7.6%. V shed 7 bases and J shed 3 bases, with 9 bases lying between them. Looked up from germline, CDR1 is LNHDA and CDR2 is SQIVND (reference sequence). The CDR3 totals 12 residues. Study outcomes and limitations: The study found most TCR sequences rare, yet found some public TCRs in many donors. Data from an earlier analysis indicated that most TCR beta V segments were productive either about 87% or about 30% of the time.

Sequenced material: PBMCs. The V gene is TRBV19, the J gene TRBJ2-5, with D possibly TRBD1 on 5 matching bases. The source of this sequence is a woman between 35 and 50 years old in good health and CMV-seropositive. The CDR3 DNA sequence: TGTGCCAGTAAAGGGGAAGAAGAGACCCAGTACTTC. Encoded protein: CASKGEEETQYF.